This entry lists 27 T cell receptor beta chains sequenced from one sample in a study of T cells after yellow fever vaccination. MiXCR, applied by TCRdb to the 5' RACE reads, yields one record per CDR3 protein. The sample shows about 320,000 distinct CDR3 sequences, 3.5% to 4.5% of them seen only once. The sequencing used PBMCs, collected 15 days after the yellow fever booster vaccination. Every receptor here comes from a man aged 18 to 30 who received the YFV17D yellow fever vaccine.

This clonotype has more than one count but fewer than ten. The chain couples TRBV7-3 to TRBJ2-7; possibly TRBD1 for D (6 bases). Per germline, CDR1 SGHTA and CDR2 FQGTGA. V was pared by 6 bases and J by 6 bases, with 15 bases between. The CDR3 is 13 amino acids. The DNA of the CDR3 is TGTGCCAGCAGAAACTACAGGGTCCGCGAGCAGTACTTC. Its translation is CASRNYRVREQYF.

The table lists this clonotype with many counts. The chain uses TRBV7-9 and TRBJ1-4; 7 positions match TRBD1. V lost 7 bases and J lost 3; bases outside the gene matches: 5. Germline values: CDR1 SEHNR, CDR2 FQNEAQ (reference sequence). CDR3 length: 14 amino acids. Here the CDR3 reads CASTLRGSNEKLFF. DNA for the CDR3: TGTGCCAGCACCCTCAGGGGGTCTAATGAAAAACTGTTTTTT.

V and J are TRBV12-3 or TRBV12-4 and TRBJ2-3; D tentatively fits TRBD1 or TRBD2 (5 bases each). The V end lost 3 bases, the J end lost 14 bases, and 18 bases lay between the germline ends. CDR3 length equals 13 residues. The CDR3 coding sequence is TGTGCCAGCAGTTTCGGGGACGCACAAGGTGCGTATTTT. The encoded protein is CASSFGDAQGAYF.

The chain has TRBV28 and TRBJ1-2, with unresolved D. This CDR3 region has 13 residues. V was clipped by 5 bases and J by 8 bases, with 15 bases between them. Germline V CDR1 and CDR2: MDHEN, SYDVKM. The CDR3 DNA reads TGTGCCAGCAGTAGGACTACCGTCGGCGGCTACACCTTC. Translation: CASSRTTVGGYTF.

This clonotype has just a few counts. This chain joins TRBV7-2 and TRBJ2-6; D is ambiguous. V dropped 1 base and J dropped 0 bases, with 10 bases sitting between them. The CDR3 is made up of 17 amino acids. Germline-derived CDR1 and CDR2 are SGHTA and FQGNSA. The CDR3 loop reads CASSLVGSSSGANVLTF. The CDR3 nucleotides are TGTGCCAGCAGCTTAGTGGGGTCGAGCTCTGGGGCCAACGTCCTGACTTTC.

CDR3 sequence: CASSFGGSYNSPLHF. The CDR3 DNA reads as TGTGCCAGCAGCTTTGGGGGATCCTATAATTCACCCCTCCACTTT. The chain has TRBV7-3 and TRBJ1-6; possible D gene TRBD1, 5 bases. The V gene's germline CDR1 is SGHTA and CDR2 FQGTGA. The CDR3 consists of 15 residues. The ends were cut back, 3 bases at V and 1 base at J, with 7 bases in the middle.

This clonotype has at least ten counts. The chain joins TRBV4-3 to TRBJ2-3; 10 bases fit TRBD2. The CDR3 totals 18 residues. Germline V gives CDR1 LGHNA, CDR2 YSLEER. V lost 3 bases and J lost 2; bases outside the gene matches: 11. The CDR3 sequence: CASSHRGTSEYLTDTQYF. As DNA, the CDR3 is TGCGCCAGCAGCCACCGCGGGACTAGCGAATACCTCACAGATACGCAGTATTTT.

This clonotype was seen only a few times. The V and J genes are TRBV7-9 and TRBJ1-1; D not resolved. Germline lookup yields CDR1 SEHNR and CDR2 FQNEAQ (reference sequence). V lost 5 bases and J 1 base, leaving 11 bases between the germline ends. CDR3 length: 14 residues. CDR3 loop: CASSPSPGNTEAFF. The CDR3, as DNA: TGTGCCAGCAGCCCTAGCCCAGGGAACACTGAAGCTTTCTTT.

At least ten counts were recorded for this clonotype. The chain combines TRBV20-1 with TRBJ1-5; D gene unclear. The CDR3 extends over 14 amino acids. The V and J ends lost 4 bases and 6 bases respectively, with 16 bases between them. Germline V gene lookup returns CDR1 DFQATT and CDR2 SNEGSKA (reference sequence). Here the CDR3 DNA reads TGCAGTGCTAAGCCGGGGTTGGGTAGTCAGCCCCAGCATTTT. Translating gives CSAKPGLGSQPQHF.

This clonotype was seen at least ten times. The V call is TRBV20-1, the J call TRBJ2-1; tentatively, D is TRBD1 (5 bases). This CDR3 is 17 amino acids long. Germline CDR1 reads DFQATT; CDR2 reads SNEGSKA (reference sequence). Trimming took 0 bases from V and 0 from J, leaving 15 bases between them. The CDR3 sequence: CSARDWGYSSSYNEQFF. As DNA, the CDR3 is TGCAGTGCTAGAGATTGGGGCTACTCGAGCTCCTACAATGAGCAGTTCTTC.

This clonotype was observed a handful of times. The chain carries TRBV4-1 and TRBJ2-3; 11 bases fit TRBD1. The CDR3 sequence is 19 residues long. The ends lost 0 bases at V and 1 base at J; junction bases unmatched: 9. The germline gives CDR1 MGHRA, CDR2 YSYEKL. DNA for the CDR3: TGCGCCAGCAGCCAAGACCCGGGACAGGGGGTTATTGGCACAGATACGCAGTATTTT. Protein product: CASSQDPGQGVIGTDTQYF.

This clonotype was picked up many times. The gene calls are TRBV7-2 and TRBJ2-2, with D tentatively TRBD1 (6 bases). The CDR3 extends over 15 amino acids. From germline, CDR1 is SGHTA and CDR2 FQGNSA. The V gene lost 4 bases and the J gene lost 6 bases, with 15 bases spanning the gap. The CDR3 bases are TGTGCCAGCAGCTCCCAGGGGCGCGTGGCCGGGGAGCTGTTTTTT. Translation: CASSSQGRVAGELFF. Complete variable domain (other parts from reference TRBV7-2 and TRBJ2-2): GAGVSQSPSNKVTEKGKDVELRCDPISGHTALYWYRQSLGQGLEFLIYFQGNSAPDKSGLPSDRFSAERTGGSVSTLTIQRTQQEDSAVYLCASSSQGRVAGELFFGEGSRLTVL.

This clonotype came up once. The chain joins TRBV28 to TRBJ2-2, with D possibly matching TRBD1 (5 bases). The CDR3 has 14 amino acids. In germline, CDR1 is MDHEN, CDR2 SYDVKM. V dropped 2 bases and J dropped 5 bases, with 9 bases sitting between them. In DNA form, the CDR3 reads TGTGCCAGCAGTTTAAGACAGACTACCGGGGAGCTGTTTTTT. It is translated as CASSLRQTTGELFF.

Only a few counts were recorded for this clonotype. The chain joins TRBV4-1 to TRBJ2-7; unclear D gene. Looked up from germline, CDR1 is MGHRA and CDR2 is YSYEKL. V lost 0 bases and J 6 bases, leaving 12 bases between the germline ends. CDR3 length equals 14 residues. CDR3 sequence (DNA): TGCGCCAGCAGCCAAGAGGGTGGGAATGGCGAGCAGTACTTC. Its translation is CASSQEGGNGEQYF.

In this sample, this clonotype turned up many times. The rearrangement joins TRBV6-5 to TRBJ1-1; 7 bases map to TRBD1. Germline CDR1 is MNHEY and CDR2 is SVGAGI. The CDR3 loop spans 12 amino acids. V lost 6 bases to trimming and J lost 9 bases; unmatched junction nucleotides: 7. The CDR3 sequence is CASSQRQGKAFF. CDR3 bases: TGTGCCAGCAGCCAAAGACAGGGAAAAGCTTTCTTT.

This clonotype was detected only a few times. V is TRBV27 and J is TRBJ2-7, with D unclear. V was clipped by 2 bases and J by 2 bases, with 10 bases between them. The V gene's germline CDR1 is MNHEY and CDR2 SMNVEV (reference sequence). The CDR3 is made up of 14 amino acids. CDR3 amino acids: CASSLVSPPYEQYF. CDR3 DNA sequence: TGTGCCAGCAGTTTAGTGTCCCCCCCCTACGAGCAGTACTTC.

This clonotype has just a few counts. The chain recombines TRBV7-9 with TRBJ1-1; no clear D gene. Germline-derived CDR1 and CDR2 are SEHNR and FQNEAQ (reference sequence). Between the trimmed V and J ends, which lost 1 base and 0 bases, there was a span of 15 bases. This CDR3 has 17 residues. CDR3 coding DNA: TGTGCCAGCAGCTTAGAAGGGAGACGGCTAATGAACACTGAAGCTTTCTTT. Translation gives CASSLEGRRLMNTEAFF.

This clonotype was found many times. The V call is TRBV20-1, the J call TRBJ2-5; unclear D gene. The CDR3 has 16 residues. The germline V gene has CDR1 DFQATT and CDR2 SNEGSKA (reference sequence). V lost 0 bases and J 1 base, leaving 15 bases between the germline ends. The CDR3 here is CSARDETRSLQETQYF. DNA of the CDR3: TGCAGTGCTAGAGATGAAACAAGGAGCCTCCAAGAGACCCAGTACTTC.

The chain is built from TRBV5-5 and TRBJ2-1; 9 bases match TRBD1. The germline CDR1 and CDR2 sequences are SGHKS and YYEKEE (reference sequence). There are 16 residues in the CDR3. J gave up 6 bases and V 4 bases, and 11 bases lay outside the gene matches. The chain's CDR3 is CASSPQGANSGNEQFF. In DNA form, the CDR3 reads TGTGCCAGCAGCCCACAGGGGGCGAATTCGGGCAATGAGCAGTTCTTC. Full variable domain (rest looked up from reference TRBV5-5 and TRBJ2-1): DAGVTQSPTHLIKTRGQQVTLRCSPISGHKSVSWYQQVLGQGPQFIFQYYEKEERGRGNFPDRFSARQFPNYSSELNVNALLLGDSALYLCASSPQGANSGNEQFFGPGTRLTVL.

The chain combines TRBV7-2 with TRBJ2-5; the D gene could be TRBD1 or TRBD2 (6 bases each). The germline gives CDR1 SGHTA, CDR2 FQGNSA. This CDR3 region has 15 residues. V was pared by 4 bases and J by 5 bases, with 17 bases between. The CDR3 bases are TGTGCCAGCAGCTCTGGAAAGGGGGAGGTGGAGACCCAGTACTTC. As protein: CASSSGKGEVETQYF.

This clonotype was counted ten times or more. The chain uses TRBV6-5 and TRBJ1-6, with a possible D match to TRBD1 (6 bases). Germline CDR1 and CDR2: MNHEY and SVGAGI. V lost 2 bases to trimming and J lost 7 bases, with 18 bases between them. The CDR3 has 17 amino acids. This chain's CDR3 is CASSYTMWGAGNSPLHF. In DNA form, the CDR3 reads TGTGCCAGCAGTTACACCATGTGGGGGGCAGGGAATTCACCCCTCCACTTT.

The table lists this clonotype with a few counts. CDR3 residues: CSAPSMAGPYNEQFF. The CDR3 bases are TGCAGTGCCCCTTCGATGGCAGGGCCCTACAATGAGCAGTTCTTC. The chain links TRBV20-1 to TRBJ2-1, with D possibly being TRBD1 (5 bases). V was trimmed by 6 bases and J by 2 bases, leaving 17 bases between them. Germline lookup yields CDR1 DFQATT and CDR2 SNEGSKA (reference sequence). The CDR3 contains 15 residues.

This clonotype was counted at least ten times. The chain couples TRBV6-5 to TRBJ1-6, with 8 positions matching TRBD1. The CDR3 totals 17 residues. Germline trimming cut 5 bases from V and 4 bases from J; bases unmatched to any gene: 10. CDR1 is MNHEY and CDR2 is SVGAGI in the germline V gene. The CDR3 is CASSEFRQGLYNSPLHF. The CDR3 DNA reads as TGTGCCAGCAGTGAATTTCGACAGGGGCTTTATAATTCACCCCTCCACTTT.

The rearrangement uses TRBV7-9 and TRBJ2-5, with D unclear. CDR1 and CDR2 (germline): SEHNR, FQNEAQ (reference sequence). The CDR3 extends over 13 amino acids. Trimming took 2 bases from V and 1 from J, leaving 5 bases between them. CDR3 protein: CASSLLAQETQYF. CDR3 coding DNA: TGTGCCAGCAGCTTATTAGCCCAAGAGACCCAGTACTTC.

This clonotype occurred a few times. The chain is built from TRBV29-1 and TRBJ2-7, with a tentative D call TRBD2 (6 bases). Germline V gives CDR1 SQVTM, CDR2 ANQGSEA. This CDR3 is built from 12 residues. V was pared by 4 bases and J by 6 bases, with 13 bases between. The CDR3 loop reads CSVAKEGPEQYF. The CDR3 region has the DNA TGCAGCGTTGCAAAGGAGGGTCCCGAGCAGTACTTC.

This clonotype has a handful of counts. This chain uses TRBV16 with TRBJ2-7; D remains unclear. Germline CDR1 KGHSY, CDR2 FQNENV. The V and J ends lost 0 bases and 6 bases respectively, with 15 bases between them. The CDR3 consists of 15 residues. In DNA form, the CDR3 reads TGTGCCAGCAGCCAATCTCGAGGTTCCGAGCCCGAGCAGTACTTC. Translating gives CASSQSRGSEPEQYF. Full variable domain (missing parts from reference TRBV16 and TRBJ2-7): GEEVAQTPKHLVRGEGQKAKLYCAPIKGHSYVFWYQQVLKNEFKFLISFQNENVFDETGMPKERFSAKCLPNSPCSLEIQATKLEDSAVYFCASSQSRGSEPEQYFGPGTRLTVT.

This chain joins TRBV7-2 and TRBJ2-7; 7 bases agree with TRBD2. The CDR3 length is 15 residues. The J segment lost 4 bases and the V segment lost 3 bases, leaving 9 bases of the junction unmatched. CDR1 is SGHTA, CDR2 FQGNSA, per germline. CDR3 amino acids: CASSFLGFSGYEQYF. The CDR3 DNA sequence: TGTGCCAGCAGCTTTCTTGGGTTTAGCGGGTACGAGCAGTACTTC. Full variable domain (missing parts from reference TRBV7-2 and TRBJ2-7): GAGVSQSPSNKVTEKGKDVELRCDPISGHTALYWYRQSLGQGLEFLIYFQGNSAPDKSGLPSDRFSAERTGGSVSTLTIQRTQQEDSAVYLCASSFLGFSGYEQYFGPGTRLTVT.